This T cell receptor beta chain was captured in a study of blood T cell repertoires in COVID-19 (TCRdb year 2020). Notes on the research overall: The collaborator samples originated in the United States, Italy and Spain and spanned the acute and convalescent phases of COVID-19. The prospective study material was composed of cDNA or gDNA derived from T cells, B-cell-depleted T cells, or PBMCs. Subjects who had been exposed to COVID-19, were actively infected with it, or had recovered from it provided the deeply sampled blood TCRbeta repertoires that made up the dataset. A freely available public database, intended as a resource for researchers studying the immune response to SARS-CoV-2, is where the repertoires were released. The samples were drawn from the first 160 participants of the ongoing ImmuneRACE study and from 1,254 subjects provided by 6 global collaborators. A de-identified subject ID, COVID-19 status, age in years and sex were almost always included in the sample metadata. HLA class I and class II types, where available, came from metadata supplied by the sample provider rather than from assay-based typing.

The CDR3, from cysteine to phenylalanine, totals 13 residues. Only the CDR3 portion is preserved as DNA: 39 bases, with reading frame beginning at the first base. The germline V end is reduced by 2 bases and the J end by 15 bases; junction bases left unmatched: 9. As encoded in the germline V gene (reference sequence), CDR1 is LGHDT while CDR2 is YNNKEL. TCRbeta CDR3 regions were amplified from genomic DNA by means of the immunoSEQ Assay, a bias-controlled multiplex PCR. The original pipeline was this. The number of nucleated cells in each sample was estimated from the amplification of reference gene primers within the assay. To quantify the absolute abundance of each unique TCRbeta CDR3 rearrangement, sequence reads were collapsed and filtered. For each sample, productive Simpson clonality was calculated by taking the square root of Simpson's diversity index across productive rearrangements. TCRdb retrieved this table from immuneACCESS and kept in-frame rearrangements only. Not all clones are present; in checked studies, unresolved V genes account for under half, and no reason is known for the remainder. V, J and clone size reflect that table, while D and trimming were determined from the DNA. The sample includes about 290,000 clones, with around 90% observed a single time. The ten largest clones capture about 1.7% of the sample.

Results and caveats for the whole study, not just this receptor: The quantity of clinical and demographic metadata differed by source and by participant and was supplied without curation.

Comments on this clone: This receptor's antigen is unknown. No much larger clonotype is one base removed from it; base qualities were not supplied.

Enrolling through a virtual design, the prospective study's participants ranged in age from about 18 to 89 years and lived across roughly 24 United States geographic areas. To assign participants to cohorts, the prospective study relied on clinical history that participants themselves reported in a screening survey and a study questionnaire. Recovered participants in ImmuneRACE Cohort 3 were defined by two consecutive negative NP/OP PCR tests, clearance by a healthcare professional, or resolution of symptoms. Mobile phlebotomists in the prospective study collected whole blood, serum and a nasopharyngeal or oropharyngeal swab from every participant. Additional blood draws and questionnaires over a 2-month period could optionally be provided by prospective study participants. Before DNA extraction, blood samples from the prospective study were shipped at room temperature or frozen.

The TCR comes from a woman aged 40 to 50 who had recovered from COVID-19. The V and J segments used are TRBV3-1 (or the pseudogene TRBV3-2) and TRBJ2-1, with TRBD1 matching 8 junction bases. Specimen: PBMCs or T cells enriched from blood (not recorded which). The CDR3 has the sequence CASSQLQGVRLFF. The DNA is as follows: TGTGCCAGCAGCCAATTACAGGGGGTTCGGTTGTTCTTC.